This TCR beta chain emerged from a study of T-cell memory formation after mild COVID-19. Overall study findings and caveats: There was no confirmation that second-wave clones peaking on day 37 were SARS-CoV-2 specific.

V lost 0 bases and J 5 bases, leaving 14 bases between the germline ends. Germline loops: CDR1 LGHNA, CDR2 YNFKEQ. This CDR3 is built from 15 residues. Notes on this clonotype: As yet, its antigen is unknown.

TCRdb used MiXCR to reprocess the 5' RACE reads, holding one entry per CDR3 protein. The table includes under 650,000 distinct CDR3 sequences, over 15% detected once. The receptor's source is an adult woman who had mild COVID-19 (a few samples of this study predate the infection). Cell type and time point are not known. The chain employs TRBV4-2 and TRBJ2-7, with a weak D call TRBD1 (6 bases). Sequencing was carried out using PBMCs or a T cell subset sorted from them (not recorded which). The CDR3 DNA sequence: TGTGCCAGCAGCCAAGATGCTGGCCAGGGGAACGAGCAGTACTTC. This encodes CASSQDAGQGNEQYF.